A selection of T cell receptor beta chains follows, all from one sample in a study of regulatory T cells in long-lasting Graves disease. TCRdb analysed the multiplex PCR reads with MiXCR anew, one entry per CDR3 protein. The table lists 450,000 to 700,000 distinct CDR3 sequences, roughly 14% of them singletons, with roughly 10% in the top ten. These data were likewise used in another study, on T cells in Graves' hyperthyroidism and ophthalmopathy.

The starting material was peripheral blood mononuclear cells (PBMCs), obtained at new diagnosis, from a patient treated with antithyroid drugs. The source is a man younger than 45 with Graves disease. CDR3s include the opening cysteine and the closing phenylalanine or tryptophan. A D gene is named only where the DNA matches it firmly. Clone size is given for some rows only: seen once, a few or many times, or a class if the clone is expanded.

TRBJ1-3 . many TRBV2 TGTGCCAGCATCTCTTGGGACTCCGGAAACACCATATATTTT CASISWDSGNTIYF
TRBJ2-5 . few TRBV5-6 TGTGCCAGCAGCTCCAGGACGGGGGAAGAGACCCAGTACTTC CASSSRTGEETQYF
TRBJ1-4 . few TRBV2 TGTGCCAGCAAGAGAGAGACCAGTGGGCGCGAAAAACTGTTTTTT CASKRETSGREKLFF
TRBJ2-7 TRBD1 few TRBV14 TGTGCCAGCAGCCATAACTTAGGACAGGGGTCCTACGAGCAGTACTTC CASSHNLGQGSYEQYF
TRBJ2-1 TRBD2 few TRBV10-1 TGCGCCAGCAGTGAGCCGGGACTAGCGCCTTGGAGCTCCTACAATGAGCAGTTCTTC CASSEPGLAPWSSYNEQFF
TRBJ1-1 . many TRBV20-1 TGCAGTGCTAGAATCGGGGGGGACACTGAAGCTTTCTTT CSARIGGDTEAFF
TRBJ1-1 . many TRBV5-1 TGCGCCAGCTCCACCCTTGGGCGCACTGAAGCTTTCTTT CASSTLGRTEAFF
TRBJ2-1 . many TRBV9 TGTGCCAGCAGCCCGGGAGACGGCAATGAGCAGTTCTTC CASSPGDGNEQFF
TRBJ1-3 . few TRBV29-1 TGCAGCGTTGAAGGTGGCAGGGGTGGTGGAAACACCATATATTTT CSVEGGRGGGNTIYF
TRBJ1-1 . few TRBV5-1 TGCGCCAGCAGCTTGGCCCCTCCCGCAGCTTTCTTT CASSLAPPAAFF
TRBJ1-2 . . TRBV3-1 TGTGCCAGCAGCCAAGAGGGAACCGGGGGCCGAGCTGGCTACACCTTC CASSQEGTGGRAGYTF
TRBJ2-4 . . TRBV3-1 TGTGCCAACAGTAGGGAGGTCAAAAACATTCAGTACTTC CANSREVKNIQYF
TRBJ2-5 TRBD2 many TRBV11-2 TGTGCCAGCGCGGGAGCGGGAGGGGTGGAGACCCAGTACTTC CASAGAGGVETQYF
TRBJ2-1 TRBD2 many TRBV7-7 TGTGCTAGCAGCACACTAGCGGGAGCCCCTCTGGGAGATGAGCAGTTCTTC CASSTLAGAPLGDEQFF
TRBJ2-5 . many TRBV7-3 TGTGCCAGCAGCTCCGGACAGAGCCAAGAGACCCAGTACTTC CASSSGQSQETQYF
TRBJ2-7 . many TRBV7-9 TGTGCCAGCAGCTTGGAACGTACCAAGGGCGAGCAGTACTTC CASSLERTKGEQYF
TRBJ1-3 . few TRBV7-2 TGTGCCAGCAGCTTAGCGGGGGGGAGGTCAAGCTCTGGAAACACCATATATTTT CASSLAGGRSSSGNTIYF
TRBJ2-7 TRBD2 many TRBV6-1 TGTGCCAGCGCCCCGGGAGGCAGCTCCTACGAGCAGTACTTC CASAPGGSSYEQYF
TRBJ1-1 . many TRBV24-1 TGTGCCACCAGTGATTCTCTGAACACTGAAGCTTTCTTT CATSDSLNTEAFF
TRBJ2-3 . . TRBV19 TGTGCCAGTAGTCAAGATACGCAGTGTTTT CASSQDTQCF
TRBJ2-3 . many TRBV20-1 TGCAGTGCTAGAGTCGCGACGATCACAGATACGCAGTATTTT CSARVATITDTQYF